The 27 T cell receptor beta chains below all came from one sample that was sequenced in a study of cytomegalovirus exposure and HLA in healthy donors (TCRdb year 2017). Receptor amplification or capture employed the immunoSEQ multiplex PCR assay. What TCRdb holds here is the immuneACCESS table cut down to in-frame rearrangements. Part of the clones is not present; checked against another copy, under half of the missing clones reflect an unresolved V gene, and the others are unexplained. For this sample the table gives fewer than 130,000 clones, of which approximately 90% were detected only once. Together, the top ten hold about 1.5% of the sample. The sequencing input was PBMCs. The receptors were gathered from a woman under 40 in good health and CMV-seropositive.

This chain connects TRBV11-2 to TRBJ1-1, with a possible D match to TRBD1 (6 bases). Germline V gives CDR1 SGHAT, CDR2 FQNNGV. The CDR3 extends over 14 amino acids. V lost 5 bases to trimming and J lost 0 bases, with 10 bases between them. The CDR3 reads CASSPGHVNTEAFF. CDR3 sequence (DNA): TGTGCCAGCAGCCCGGGACACGTGAACACTGAAGCTTTCTTT.

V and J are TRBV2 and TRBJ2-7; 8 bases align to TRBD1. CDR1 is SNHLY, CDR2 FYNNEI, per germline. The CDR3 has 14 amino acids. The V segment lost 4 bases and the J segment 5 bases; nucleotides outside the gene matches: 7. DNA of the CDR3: TGTGCCAGCAGTGCCGGACAGGGCGTCCACGAGCAGTACTTC. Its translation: CASSAGQGVHEQYF. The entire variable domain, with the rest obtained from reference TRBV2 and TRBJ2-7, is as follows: EPEVTQTPSHQVTQMGQEVILRCVPISNHLYFYWYRQILGQKVEFLVSFYNNEISEKSEIFDDQFSVERPDGSNFTLKIRSTKLEDSAMYFCASSAGQGVHEQYFGPGTRLTVT.

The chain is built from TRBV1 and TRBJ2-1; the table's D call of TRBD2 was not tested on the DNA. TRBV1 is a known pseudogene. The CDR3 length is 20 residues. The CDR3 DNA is TGCACCAGCAGCCAGCGACTAGCAGGAGAAATAACCAGCCCCTACAATGAGCAGTTCTTC. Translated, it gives CTSSQRLAGEITSPYNEQFF.

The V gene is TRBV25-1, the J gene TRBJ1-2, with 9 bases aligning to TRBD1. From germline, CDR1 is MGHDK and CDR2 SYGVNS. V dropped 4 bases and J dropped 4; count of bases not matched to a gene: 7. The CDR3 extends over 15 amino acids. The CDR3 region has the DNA TGTGCCAGCAGTGTTCCGGGACAGGGTTTCTATGGCTACACCTTC. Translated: CASSVPGQGFYGYTF.

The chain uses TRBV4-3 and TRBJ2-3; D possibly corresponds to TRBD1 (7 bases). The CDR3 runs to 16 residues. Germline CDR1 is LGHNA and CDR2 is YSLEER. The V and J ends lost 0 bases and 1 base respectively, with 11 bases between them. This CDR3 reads CASSQDGGGGTDTQYF. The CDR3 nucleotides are TGCGCCAGCAGCCAAGATGGAGGGGGCGGCACAGATACGCAGTATTTT.

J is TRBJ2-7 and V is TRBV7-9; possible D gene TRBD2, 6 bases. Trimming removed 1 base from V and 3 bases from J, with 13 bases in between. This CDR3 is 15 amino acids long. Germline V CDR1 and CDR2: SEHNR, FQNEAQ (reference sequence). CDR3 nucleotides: TGTGCCAGCAGCTTAGTTCAGGGAGGAGTCTACGAGCAGTACTTC. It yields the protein CASSLVQGGVYEQYF.

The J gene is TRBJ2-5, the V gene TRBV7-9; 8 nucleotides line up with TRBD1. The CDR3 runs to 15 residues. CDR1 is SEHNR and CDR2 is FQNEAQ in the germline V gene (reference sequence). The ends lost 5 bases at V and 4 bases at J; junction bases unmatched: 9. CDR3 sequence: CASSPRQGLGETQYF. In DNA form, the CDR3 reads TGTGCCAGCAGCCCCAGACAGGGGTTAGGAGAGACCCAGTACTTC. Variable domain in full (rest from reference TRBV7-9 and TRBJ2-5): DTGVSQNPRHKITKRGQNVTFRCDPISEHNRLYWYRQTLGQGPEFLTYFQNEAQLEKSRLLSDRFSAERPKGSFSTLEIQRTEQGDSAMYLCASSPRQGLGETQYFGPGTRLLVL.

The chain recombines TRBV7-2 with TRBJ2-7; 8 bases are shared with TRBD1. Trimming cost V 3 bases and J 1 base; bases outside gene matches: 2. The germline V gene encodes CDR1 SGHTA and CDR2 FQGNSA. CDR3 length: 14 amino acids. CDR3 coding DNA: TGTGCCAGCAGCTTGGACAGGGTATCCTACGAGCAGTACTTC. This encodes CASSLDRVSYEQYF.

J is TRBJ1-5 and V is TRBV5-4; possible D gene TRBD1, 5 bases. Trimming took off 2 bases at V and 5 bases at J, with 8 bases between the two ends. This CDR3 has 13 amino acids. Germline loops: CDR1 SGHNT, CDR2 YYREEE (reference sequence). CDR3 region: CASSFGGDQPQHF. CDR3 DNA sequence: TGTGCCAGCAGCTTCGGGGGTGATCAGCCCCAGCATTTT.

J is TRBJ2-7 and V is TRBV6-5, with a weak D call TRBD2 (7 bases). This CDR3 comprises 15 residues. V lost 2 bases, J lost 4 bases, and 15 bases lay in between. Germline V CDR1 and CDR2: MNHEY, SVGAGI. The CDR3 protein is CASSYPRGGAYEQYF. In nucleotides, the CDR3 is TGTGCCAGCAGTTACCCGAGGGGGGGCGCGTACGAGCAGTACTTC.

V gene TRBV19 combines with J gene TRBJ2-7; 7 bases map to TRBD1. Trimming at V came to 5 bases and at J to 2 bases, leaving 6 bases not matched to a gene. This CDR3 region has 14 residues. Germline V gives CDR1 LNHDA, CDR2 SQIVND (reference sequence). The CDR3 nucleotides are TGTGCCAGTAGTCTCCGGGACAGACCCTACGAGCAGTACTTC. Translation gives CASSLRDRPYEQYF.

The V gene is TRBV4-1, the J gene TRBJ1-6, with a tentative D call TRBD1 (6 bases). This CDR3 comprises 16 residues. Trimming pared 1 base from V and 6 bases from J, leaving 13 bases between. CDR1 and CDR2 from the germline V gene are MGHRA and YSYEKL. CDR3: CASSQVPRTVNSPLHF. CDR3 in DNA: TGCGCCAGCAGCCAAGTTCCCAGGACAGTTAATTCACCCCTCCACTTT.

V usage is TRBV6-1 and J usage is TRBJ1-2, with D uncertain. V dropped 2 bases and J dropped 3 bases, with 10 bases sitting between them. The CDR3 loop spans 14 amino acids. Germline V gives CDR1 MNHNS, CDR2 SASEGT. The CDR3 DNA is TGTGCCAGCAGTGAAATTCGGGGATACTATGGCTACACCTTC. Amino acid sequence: CASSEIRGYYGYTF.

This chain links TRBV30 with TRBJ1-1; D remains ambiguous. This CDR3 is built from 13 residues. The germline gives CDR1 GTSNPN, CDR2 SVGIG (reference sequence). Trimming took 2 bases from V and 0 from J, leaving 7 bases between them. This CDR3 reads CAWSNSLNTEAFF. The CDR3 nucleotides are TGTGCCTGGAGTAATAGCTTGAACACTGAAGCTTTCTTT.

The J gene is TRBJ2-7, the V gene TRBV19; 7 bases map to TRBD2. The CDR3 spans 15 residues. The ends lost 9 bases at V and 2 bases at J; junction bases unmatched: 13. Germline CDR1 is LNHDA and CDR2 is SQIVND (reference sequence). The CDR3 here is CASQRRAGEAYEQYF. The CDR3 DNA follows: TGTGCCAGCCAAAGGAGGGCGGGGGAAGCCTACGAGCAGTACTTC. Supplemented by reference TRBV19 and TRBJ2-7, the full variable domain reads DGGITQSPKYLFRKEGQNVTLSCEQNLNHDAMYWYRQDPGQGLRLIYYSQIVNDFQKGDIAEGYSVSREKKESFPLTVTSAQKNPTAFYLCASQRRAGEAYEQYFGPGTRLTVT.

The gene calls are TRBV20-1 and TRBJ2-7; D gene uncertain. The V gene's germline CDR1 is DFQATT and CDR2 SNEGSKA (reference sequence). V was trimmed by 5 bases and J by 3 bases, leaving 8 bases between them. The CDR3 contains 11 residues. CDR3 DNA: TGCAGTGCTTCTGCCTACTACGAGCAGTACTTC. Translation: CSASAYYEQYF.

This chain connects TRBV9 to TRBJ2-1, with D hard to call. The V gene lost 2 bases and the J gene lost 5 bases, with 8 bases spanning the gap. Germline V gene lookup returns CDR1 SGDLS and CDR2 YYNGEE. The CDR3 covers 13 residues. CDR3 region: CASSVQQNNEQFF. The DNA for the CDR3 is TGTGCCAGCAGCGTGCAACAAAACAATGAGCAGTTCTTC.

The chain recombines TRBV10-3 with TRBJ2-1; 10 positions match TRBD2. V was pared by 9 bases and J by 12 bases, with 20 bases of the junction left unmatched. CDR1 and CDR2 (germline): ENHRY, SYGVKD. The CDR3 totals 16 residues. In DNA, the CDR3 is TGTGCCATAGCCGGGACTAGCGAATCGCCTCTTGGAGTGCAGTTCTTC. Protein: CAIAGTSESPLGVQFF.

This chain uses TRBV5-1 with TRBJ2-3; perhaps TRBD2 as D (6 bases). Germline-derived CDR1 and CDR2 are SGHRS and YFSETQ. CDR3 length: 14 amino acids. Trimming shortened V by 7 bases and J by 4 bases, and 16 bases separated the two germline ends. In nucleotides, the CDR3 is TGCGCCAGCTGTCGACACTCGGGGGCAGATACGCAGTATTTT. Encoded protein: CASCRHSGADTQYF.

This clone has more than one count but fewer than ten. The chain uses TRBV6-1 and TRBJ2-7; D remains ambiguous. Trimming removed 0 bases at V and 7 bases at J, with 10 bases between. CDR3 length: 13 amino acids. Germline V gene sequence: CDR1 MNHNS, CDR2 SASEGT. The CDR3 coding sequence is TGTGCCAGCAGTGAAGCGCAGTGGTCAGAGCAGTACTTC. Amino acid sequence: CASSEAQWSEQYF.

CDR3 protein: CASSPSTSGGYNEQFF. The CDR3 coding sequence is TGCGCCAGCAGCCCGTCGACTAGCGGGGGATACAATGAGCAGTTCTTC. The chain couples TRBV4-3 to TRBJ2-1; 12 bases are a match to TRBD2. Germline assignment: CDR1 LGHNA and CDR2 YSLEER. The CDR3 extends over 16 amino acids. The V segment lost 4 bases and the J segment 4 bases; nucleotides outside the gene matches: 5.

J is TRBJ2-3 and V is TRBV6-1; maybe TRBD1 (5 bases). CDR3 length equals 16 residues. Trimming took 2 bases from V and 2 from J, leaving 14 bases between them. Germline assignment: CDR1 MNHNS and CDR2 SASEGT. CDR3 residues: CASSERAGPFTDTQYF. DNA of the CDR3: TGTGCCAGCAGTGAACGGGCAGGGCCCTTCACAGATACGCAGTATTTT.

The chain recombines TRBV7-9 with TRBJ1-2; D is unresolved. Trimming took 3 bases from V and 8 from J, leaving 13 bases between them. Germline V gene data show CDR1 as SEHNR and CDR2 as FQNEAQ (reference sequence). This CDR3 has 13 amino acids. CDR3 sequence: CASSFTNSEGYTF. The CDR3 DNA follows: TGTGCCAGCAGCTTTACGAACAGTGAGGGCTACACCTTC.

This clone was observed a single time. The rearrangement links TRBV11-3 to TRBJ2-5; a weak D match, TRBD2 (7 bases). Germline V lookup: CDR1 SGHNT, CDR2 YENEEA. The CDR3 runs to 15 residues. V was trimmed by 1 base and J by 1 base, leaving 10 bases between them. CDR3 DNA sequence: TGTGCCAGCAGCTTAGGCGGGGGCCCCCAAGAGACCCAGTACTTC. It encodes CASSLGGGPQETQYF.

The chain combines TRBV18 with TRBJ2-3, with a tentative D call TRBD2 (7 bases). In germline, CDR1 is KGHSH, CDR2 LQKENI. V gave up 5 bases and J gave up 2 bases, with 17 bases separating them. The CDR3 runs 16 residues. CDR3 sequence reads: CASSDLRGRFTDTQYF. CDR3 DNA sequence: TGTGCCAGCTCAGACCTGCGGGGGCGGTTCACAGATACGCAGTATTTT.

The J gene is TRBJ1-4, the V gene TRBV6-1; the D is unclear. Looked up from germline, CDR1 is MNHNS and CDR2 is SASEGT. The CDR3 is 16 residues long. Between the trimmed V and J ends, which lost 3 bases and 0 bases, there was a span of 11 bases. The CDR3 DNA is TGTGCCAGCAGTGAGAGATCCCCACCAACTAATGAAAAACTGTTTTTT. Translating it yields CASSERSPPTNEKLFF.

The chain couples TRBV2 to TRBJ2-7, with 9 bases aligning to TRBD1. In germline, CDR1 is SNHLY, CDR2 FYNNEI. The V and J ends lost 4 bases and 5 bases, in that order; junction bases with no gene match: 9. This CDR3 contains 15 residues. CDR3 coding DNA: TGTGCCAGCAGTGGGACAGGGGCAATAGCGAACGAGCAGTACTTC. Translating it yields CASSGTGAIANEQYF.